This T cell receptor (beta chain) was captured by sequencing in a study of PD-1 blockade in classical Hodgkin lymphoma. Study at large: Treatment was intravenous nivolumab, 3 mg/kg every 2 weeks, until progression.

Libraries were prepared by immunoSEQ multiplex PCR; TCRdb keeps only in-frame clonotypes and omits some of them. This sample carries more than 25,000 clones, 70% to 90% of them seen once, and the ten largest clones take 6.7%. No patient escaped relapse after autologous stem cell transplantation, and brentuximab vedotin exposure varied. The authors enriched CD8+ T cells from thawed PBMCs via magnetic negative selection. Patients reached a best response of complete response, partial response or progressive disease. Remarks on this clone: What it binds is unknown.

Study-level results: Significant TCR diversity gains by C4D1 occurred in CD4+ but not CD8+ cells.

The TCR originated in a human donor with classical Hodgkin lymphoma. The sequencing used CD8+ T cells from blood, collected at baseline.

CDR3 in amino acids: CASSLAPAYEQYF. The CDR3 coding sequence is TGTGCCAGCAGCTTAGCTCCTGCCTACGAGCAGTACTTC. The V and J genes are TRBV7-2 and TRBJ2-7; D not resolved. Trimming pared 0 bases from V and 2 bases from J, leaving 5 bases between. Germline V gene data show CDR1 as SGHTA and CDR2 as FQGNSA. This CDR3 spans 13 amino acids.